This entry lists 27 T cell receptor beta chains sequenced from one sample in a study of tumor-infiltrating lymphocytes in localized non-small cell lung cancer. The table came from immunoSEQ multiplex PCR; TCRdb's copy has only in-frame clones and leaves some out. The repertoire has roughly 7,000 clones, roughly 81% of them found once; the top ten carry approximately 31%. Sequencing used lung tumor tissue. The receptors stem from a human donor with non-small cell lung cancer.

The J gene is TRBJ1-3, the V gene TRBV10-3, with TRBD1 identical over 10 bases. The V and J ends lost 0 bases and 0 bases, in that order; junction bases with no gene match: 5. Germline CDR1 ENHRY, CDR2 SYGVKD. CDR3 length: 18 residues. The CDR3 region is CAISESTGGKYSGNTIYF. The DNA for the CDR3 is TGTGCCATCAGTGAGTCGACAGGGGGCAAATACTCTGGAAACACCATATATTTT.

V and J are TRBV9 and TRBJ2-5; perhaps TRBD2 as D (6 bases). The CDR3 length is 16 residues. Trimming shortened V by 0 bases and J by 1 base, and 13 bases separated the two germline ends. Germline values: CDR1 SGDLS, CDR2 YYNGEE. CDR3 sequence: CASSVGGRGTQETQYF. The DNA for the CDR3 is TGTGCCAGCAGCGTAGGAGGGCGGGGAACCCAAGAGACCCAGTACTTC.

The CDR3 is CASSNPYGGANEKLFF. The DNA of the CDR3 is TGCGCCAGCAGCAATCCCTACGGTGGGGCTAATGAAAAACTGTTTTTT. This chain joins TRBV5-1 and TRBJ1-4, with no clear D. Germline V lookup: CDR1 SGHRS, CDR2 YFSETQ. The CDR3 sequence is 16 residues long. The V end was cut by 4 bases, the J end by 3 bases, with 16 bases between.

The chain employs TRBV6-5 and TRBJ1-1, with D possibly matching TRBD1 (5 bases). This CDR3 has 12 residues. Germline CDR1 is MNHEY and CDR2 is SVGAGI. Trimming removed 6 bases from V and 3 bases from J, with 8 bases in between. In nucleotides, the CDR3 is TGTGCCAGCAGGACGGGGGACACTGAAGCTTTCTTT. It yields the protein CASRTGDTEAFF.

This clone ranks as medium-sized. The chain uses TRBV4-1 and TRBJ2-7; no clear D. Germline-derived CDR1 and CDR2 are MGHRA and YSYEKL. The CDR3 contains 15 residues. The V gene lost 2 bases and the J gene lost 0 bases, with 11 bases spanning the gap. Here the CDR3 reads CASSQPSESSYEQYF. The CDR3 DNA reads as TGCGCCAGCAGCCAACCCTCGGAGAGCTCCTACGAGCAGTACTTC.

A few counts support this clone. The chain employs TRBV2 and TRBJ2-3; 9 nucleotides align to TRBD2. The CDR3 runs 14 residues. Trimming cost V 3 bases and J 7 bases; bases outside gene matches: 5. The germline V gene encodes CDR1 SNHLY and CDR2 FYNNEI. CDR3 DNA: TGTGCCAGCAGTGAGGGCGGGGGGGCCTATACGCAGTATTTT. As protein: CASSEGGGAYTQYF.

Comment on this clone: Germline and junction disagree at one end, which may indicate a read error. The chain recombines TRBV7-7 with TRBJ2-5, with TRBD2 as a possible D gene (5 bases). CDR3 length: 14 residues. CDR1 SSHAT and CDR2 FNYEAQ come from the germline V gene (reference sequence). Here the CDR3 DNA reads TGTGCTAGCAGCTTAGGTGGGAGCCAAGAGACCCAGTACTTC. Translating gives CASSLGGSQETQYF.

Worth noting for this clone: Distinct nucleotide sequences in the sample also encode this CDR3. The chain joins TRBV5-4 to TRBJ1-1; D gene uncertain. V lost 5 bases and J lost 1, with 21 bases in between. The CDR3 length is 17 residues. The germline CDR1 and CDR2 sequences are SGHNT and YYREEE (reference sequence). The DNA for the CDR3 is TGTGCCAGCAGTTATCGGCCATCCCCTAGAGAGAACACTGAAGCTTTCTTT. Residues: CASSYRPSPRENTEAFF.

The chain uses TRBV19 and TRBJ2-3; D remains ambiguous. V was pared by 1 base and J by 7 bases, with 9 bases between. This CDR3 spans 13 amino acids. Germline V gene data show CDR1 as LNHDA and CDR2 as SQIVND (reference sequence). The CDR3, as DNA: TGTGCCAGTAGTATAGCCCCGTTGAATACGCAGTATTTT. Amino acids: CASSIAPLNTQYF. Drawing the rest from reference TRBV19 and TRBJ2-3, the complete variable domain is DGGITQSPKYLFRKEGQNVTLSCEQNLNHDAMYWYRQDPGQGLRLIYYSQIVNDFQKGDIAEGYSVSREKKESFPLTVTSAQKNPTAFYLCASSIAPLNTQYFGPGTRLTVL.

A few counts support this clone. The chain combines TRBV7-2 with TRBJ1-1; TRBD1 matches at 8 bases. The CDR3 has 17 amino acids. CDR1 SGHTA and CDR2 FQGNSA come from the germline V gene. V trimming: 1 base; J trimming: 3 bases; junction bases outside the gene matches: 10. CDR3 residues: CASSLGDWQGADTEAFF. CDR3 DNA: TGTGCCAGCAGCTTAGGGGATTGGCAGGGGGCAGACACTGAAGCTTTCTTT.

This chain links TRBV2 with TRBJ1-1, with D possibly TRBD1 on 6 matching bases. This CDR3 has 13 amino acids. Trimming pared 7 bases from V and 5 bases from J, leaving 14 bases between. The germline gives CDR1 SNHLY, CDR2 FYNNEI. CDR3: CASKPGARTEAFF. DNA of the CDR3: TGTGCCAGCAAGCCGGGGGCGCGGACTGAAGCTTTCTTT.

This clone was seen more than once but under ten times. The CDR3 here is CASSLVGARGYTF. The CDR3 DNA reads TGTGCCAGCAGTTTAGTGGGGGCCCGTGGCTACACCTTC. V is TRBV28 and J is TRBJ1-2; weak D call: TRBD1 (6 bases). Germline lookup yields CDR1 MDHEN and CDR2 SYDVKM. The length of the CDR3 is 13 residues. Deletions cut 2 bases from V and 7 bases from J, with 11 bases between.

The CDR3 sequence is CASTKNTEAFF. The CDR3 bases are TGTGCCAGCACTAAAAACACTGAAGCTTTCTTT. The chain has TRBV6-5 and TRBJ1-1; D is undetermined. Trimming removed 7 bases at V and 2 bases at J, with 5 bases between. CDR3 length: 11 amino acids. CDR1 MNHEY and CDR2 SVGAGI come from the germline V gene.

Points on this clone: Other DNA sequences from this sample encode an identical CDR3 as well. The CDR3 DNA reads as TGTGCCAGCAGTTTAGTTCGTGCAGATACGCAGTATTTT. It encodes CASSLVRADTQYF. The V call is TRBV27, the J call TRBJ2-3; D is undetermined. The V gene lost 2 bases and the J gene lost 4 bases, with 7 bases spanning the gap. The CDR3 is 13 amino acids. CDR1 and CDR2 (germline): MNHEY, SMNVEV (reference sequence).

The chain combines TRBV19 with TRBJ2-3; 7 nucleotides agree with TRBD2. Germline V lookup: CDR1 LNHDA, CDR2 SQIVND (reference sequence). This CDR3 spans 14 amino acids. V dropped 10 bases and J dropped 2; count of bases not matched to a gene: 9. As DNA, the CDR3 is TGTGCCACCAAAGCTAGCGGCATCACAGATACGCAGTATTTT. Protein product: CATKASGITDTQYF.

This clone was found a few times. The chain recombines TRBV5-5 with TRBJ2-7; weak D call: TRBD1 (6 bases). Germline V gives CDR1 SGHKS, CDR2 YYEKEE (reference sequence). The CDR3 is 14 residues long. Between the trimmed V and J ends, which lost 5 bases and 4 bases, there was a span of 16 bases. The CDR3 DNA reads as TGTGCCAGCAGAACAGGACAGAGGAATTACGAGCAGTACTTC. As protein: CASRTGQRNYEQYF.

This clone has only a few counts. V is TRBV9 and J is TRBJ1-1; possibly TRBD1 for D (6 bases). Trimming left V 4 bases short and J 4 bases short, with 17 bases between. The V gene's germline CDR1 is SGDLS and CDR2 YYNGEE. The CDR3 contains 15 residues. The CDR3: CASSPLQGRGTEAFF. In DNA form, the CDR3 reads TGTGCCAGCAGCCCACTACAGGGAAGGGGCACTGAAGCTTTCTTT.

This clone appeared a few times. This chain uses TRBV5-1 with TRBJ1-2, with TRBD1 matching over 9 bases. Per germline, CDR1 SGHRS and CDR2 YFSETQ. The CDR3 has 14 residues. Trimming removed 2 bases from V and 8 bases from J; junction bases left unmatched: 7. The CDR3, as DNA: TGCGCCAGCAGCTTTGGGACAGGGCTGTGGGGCTACACCTTC. Translating gives CASSFGTGLWGYTF.

J is TRBJ2-7 and V is TRBV9; D not resolved. Trimming removed 0 bases at V and 1 base at J, with 5 bases between. CDR1 and CDR2 (germline): SGDLS, YYNGEE. The CDR3 has 13 residues. The CDR3 DNA reads TGTGCCAGCAGCGTAGGTCAGTCCTACGAGCAGTACTTC. It yields the protein CASSVGQSYEQYF.

The CDR3 is CASSFRGSRLAGRYSYNEQFF. The CDR3, as DNA: TGTGCCAGCAGTTTCAGAGGGTCTCGGCTAGCGGGGCGCTACTCCTACAATGAGCAGTTCTTC. The chain is built from TRBV27 and TRBJ2-1; 9 bases agree with TRBD2. The CDR3 runs to 21 residues. V lost 3 bases to trimming and J lost 0 bases; unmatched junction nucleotides: 18. Germline V CDR1 and CDR2: MNHEY, SMNVEV (reference sequence).

The chain has TRBV7-2 and TRBJ1-3, with 10 bases identical to TRBD1. The germline V gene encodes CDR1 SGHTA and CDR2 FQGNSA. This CDR3 has 16 residues. V lost 3 bases and J lost 5; bases outside the gene matches: 7. The CDR3 loop reads CASSFAGGQGRNTIYF. Here the CDR3 DNA reads TGTGCCAGCAGCTTTGCGGGGGGACAGGGGAGAAACACCATATATTTT.

This clone was seen only once. The rearrangement joins TRBV5-4 to TRBJ1-2; D uncertain. V gave up 0 bases and J gave up 2 bases, with 14 bases separating them. Germline lookup yields CDR1 SGHNT and CDR2 YYREEE (reference sequence). CDR3 length equals 16 residues. The CDR3 spells CASSLGLDDSNYGYTF. The CDR3 region has the DNA TGTGCCAGCAGCTTGGGTCTGGACGACTCGAACTATGGCTACACCTTC.

This clone was counted once. The chain is built from TRBV11-1 and TRBJ1-1; a weak D match, TRBD1 (6 bases). This CDR3 comprises 16 residues. V was clipped by 1 base and J by 4 bases, with 16 bases between them. Germline loops: CDR1 SGHAT, CDR2 FQDESV (reference sequence). The CDR3 DNA reads TGTGCCAGCAGCTTAGATCCCCCACAGGGCCCCACTGAAGCTTTCTTT. It translates to CASSLDPPQGPTEAFF.

The V gene is TRBV27, the J gene TRBJ2-5; 11 bases are shared with TRBD2. CDR3 length: 16 residues. The trim removed 6 bases at V and 3 bases at J, leaving 9 bases unmatched. Germline V gene data show CDR1 as MNHEY and CDR2 as SMNVEV (reference sequence). The CDR3 DNA reads as TGTGCCAGCAGCCCGACTAGCGGGACCCGAGAAGAGACCCAGTACTTC. Translated: CASSPTSGTREETQYF.

This chain joins TRBV5-6 and TRBJ1-4; D may be TRBD1 (6 bases). Germline V gene sequence: CDR1 SGHDT, CDR2 YYEEEE. The V and J ends lost 2 bases and 6 bases respectively, with 11 bases between them. This CDR3 has 14 residues. CDR3 bases: TGTGCCAGCAGCTTCGGGGGGCTTGATGAAAAACTGTTTTTT. This gives the protein CASSFGGLDEKLFF. Looking up the rest from reference TRBV5-6 and TRBJ1-4 gives the full variable domain: DAGVTQSPTHLIKTRGQQVTLRCSPKSGHDTVSWYQQALGQGPQFIFQYYEEEERQRGNFPDRFSGHQFPNYSSELNVNALLLGDSALYLCASSFGGLDEKLFFGSGTQLSVL.

The rearrangement links TRBV5-4 to TRBJ2-3; D remains unclear. The CDR3 extends over 11 amino acids. Germline values: CDR1 SGHNT, CDR2 YYREEE (reference sequence). V dropped 0 bases and J dropped 5 bases, with 1 base sitting between them. CDR3 amino acids: CASSLGDTQYF. The CDR3 nucleotides are TGTGCCAGCAGCTTGGGAGATACGCAGTATTTT.

V usage is TRBV7-2 and J usage is TRBJ2-6; 10 nucleotides match TRBD1. The CDR3 loop spans 17 amino acids. The germline CDR1 and CDR2 sequences are SGHTA and FQGNSA. The V segment lost 2 bases and the J segment 1 base; nucleotides outside the gene matches: 2. CDR3 amino acids: CASSLKGQGSGANVLTF. DNA for the CDR3: TGTGCCAGCAGCTTAAAGGGACAGGGGTCTGGGGCCAACGTCCTGACTTTC.